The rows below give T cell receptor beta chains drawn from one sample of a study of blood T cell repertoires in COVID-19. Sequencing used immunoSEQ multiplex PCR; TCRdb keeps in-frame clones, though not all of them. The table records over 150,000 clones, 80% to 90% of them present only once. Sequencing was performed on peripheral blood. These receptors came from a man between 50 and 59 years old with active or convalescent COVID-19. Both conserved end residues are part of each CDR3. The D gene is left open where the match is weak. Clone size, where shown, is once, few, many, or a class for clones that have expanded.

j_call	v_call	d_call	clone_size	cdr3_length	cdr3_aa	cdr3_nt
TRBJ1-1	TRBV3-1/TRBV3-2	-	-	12	CASSQPDTEAFF	TGTGCCAGCAGCCAACCGGACACTGAAGCTTTCTTT
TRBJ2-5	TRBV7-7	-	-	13	CASSLWQEETQYF	TGTGCCAGCAGCTTATGGCAGGAAGAGACCCAGTACTTC
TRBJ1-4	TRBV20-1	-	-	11	CSASKGEKLFF	TGCAGTGCTAGTAAGGGGGAAAAACTGTTTTTT
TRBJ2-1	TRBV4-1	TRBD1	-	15	CASSQDSAGGNEQFF	TGCGCCAGCAGCCAGGATAGCGCAGGGGGCAATGAGCAGTTCTTC
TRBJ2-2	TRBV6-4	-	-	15	CASSDNPTGTGELFF	TGTGCCAGCAGTGACAATCCCACGGGGACCGGGGAGCTGTTTTTT
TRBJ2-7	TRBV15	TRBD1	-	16	CATSRGSRDRPYEQYF	TGTGCCACCAGCAGGGGATCCCGGGACAGGCCCTACGAGCAGTACTTC
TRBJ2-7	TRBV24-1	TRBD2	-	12	CATSPSGYEQYF	TGTGCCACCAGTCCTAGCGGGTACGAGCAGTACTTC
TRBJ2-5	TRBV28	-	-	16	CASSSRTVRARETQYF	TGTGCCAGCAGTTCACGGACGGTCAGGGCTCGGGAGACCCAGTACTTC
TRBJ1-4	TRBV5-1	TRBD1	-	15	CASSTTGATNEKLFF	TGCGCCAGCAGCACAACAGGGGCAACTAATGAAAAACTGTTTTTT
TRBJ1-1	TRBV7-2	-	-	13	CASSLSGNTEAFF	TGTGCCAGCAGCTTATCAGGGAACACTGAAGCTTTCTTT
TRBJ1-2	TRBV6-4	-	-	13	CASSCSEFYGYTF	TGTGCCAGCAGTTGCTCCGAGTTCTATGGCTACACCTTC
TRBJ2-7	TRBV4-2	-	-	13	CASSQDRAYEQYF	TGTGCCAGCAGCCAAGACAGGGCCTACGAGCAGTACTTC
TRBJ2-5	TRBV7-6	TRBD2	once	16	CASSGTSGGRQETQYF	TGTGCCAGCAGCGGGACTAGCGGGGGCCGACAAGAGACCCAGTACTTC
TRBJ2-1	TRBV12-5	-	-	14	CASGLVGRGNEQFF	TGTGCTAGTGGTTTGGTGGGCCGGGGGAATGAGCAGTTCTTC
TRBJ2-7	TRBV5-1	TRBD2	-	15	CASSLQASGTYEQYF	TGCGCCAGCAGCTTGCAGGCTAGCGGCACCTACGAGCAGTACTTC
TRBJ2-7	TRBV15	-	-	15	CATSRDATELYEQYF	TGTGCCACCAGCAGAGATGCTACAGAACTGTACGAGCAGTACTTC
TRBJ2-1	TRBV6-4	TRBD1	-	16	CASSDLTGGEFNEQFF	TGTGCCAGCAGTGACTTAACAGGGGGCGAGTTCAATGAGCAGTTCTTC
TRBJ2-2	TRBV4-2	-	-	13	CASSQERAGELFF	TGTGCCAGCAGCCAAGAGAGGGCCGGGGAGCTGTTTTTT
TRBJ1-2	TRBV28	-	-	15	CASSLPGGPHYGYTF	TGTGCCAGCAGTTTACCGGGAGGCCCACACTATGGCTACACCTTC
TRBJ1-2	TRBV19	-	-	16	CASSSSGTPFNYGYTF	TGTGCCAGTAGTAGCTCCGGGACACCTTTTAACTATGGCTACACCTTC
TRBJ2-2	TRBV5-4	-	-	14	CASTDRTNTGELFF	TGTGCCAGCACCGACAGGACGAACACCGGGGAGCTGTTTTTT
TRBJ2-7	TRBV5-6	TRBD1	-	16	CASSPLPGTGGYEQYF	TGTGCCAGCAGTCCGCTACCGGGGACAGGGGGTTACGAGCAGTACTTC
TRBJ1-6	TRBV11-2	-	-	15	CASSAQGNPNSPLHF	TGTGCCAGCAGCGCCCAGGGGAACCCTAATTCACCCCTCCACTTT
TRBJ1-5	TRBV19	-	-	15	CASNFKPGANQPQHF	TGTGCCAGTAATTTTAAGCCAGGGGCGAATCAGCCCCAGCATTTT
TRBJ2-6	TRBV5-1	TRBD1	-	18	CASSFFGTAPSGANVLTF	TGCGCCAGCAGCTTCTTCGGGACAGCCCCCTCTGGGGCCAACGTCCTGACTTTC
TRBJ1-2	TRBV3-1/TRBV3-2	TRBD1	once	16	CASSQGGWTGLYGYTF	TGTGCCAGCAGCCAAGGGGGGTGGACAGGCCTCTATGGCTACACCTTC
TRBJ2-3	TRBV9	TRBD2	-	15	CASSVVPGGTDTQYF	TGTGCCAGCAGCGTAGTTCCCGGGGGGACAGATACGCAGTATTTT
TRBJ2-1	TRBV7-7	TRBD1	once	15	CASSTGQGGYNEQFF	TGTGCCAGCAGTACAGGACAGGGGGGATACAATGAGCAGTTCTTC
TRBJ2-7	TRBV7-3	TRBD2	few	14	CASSRGLAGDEQYF	TGTGCCAGCAGCCGGGGACTAGCGGGGGACGAGCAGTACTTC
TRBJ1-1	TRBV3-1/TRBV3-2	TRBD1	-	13	CASSQLRQGEAFF	TGTGCCAGCAGCCAACTTCGACAGGGCGAAGCTTTCTTT
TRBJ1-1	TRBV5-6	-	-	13	CASSLETQGSAFF	TGTGCCAGCAGCTTGGAGACACAGGGATCAGCTTTCTTT
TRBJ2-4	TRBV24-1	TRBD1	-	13	CATSVGTEGIQYF	TGTGCCACCAGTGTCGGGACAGAGGGCATTCAGTACTTC
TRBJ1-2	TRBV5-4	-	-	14	CASTIPGGDYGYTF	TGTGCCAGCACCATTCCCGGGGGGGACTATGGCTACACCTTC
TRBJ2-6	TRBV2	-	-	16	CASRRTPVSGANVLTF	TGTGCCAGCAGACGAACCCCGGTATCTGGGGCCAACGTCCTGACTTTC
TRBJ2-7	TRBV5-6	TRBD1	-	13	CASSFRGLDEQYF	TGTGCCAGCAGCTTCAGGGGGCTGGACGAGCAGTACTTC
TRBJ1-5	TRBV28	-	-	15	CASSFGTVGGQPQHF	TGTGCCAGCAGTTTCGGTACAGTGGGGGGTCAGCCCCAGCATTTT
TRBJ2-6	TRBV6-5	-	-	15	CASGGWGSGANVLTF	TGTGCCAGCGGGGGGTGGGGCTCTGGGGCCAACGTCCTGACTTTC
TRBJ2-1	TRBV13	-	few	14	CASSLEQGYNEQFF	TGTGCCAGCAGCTTAGAACAGGGCTACAATGAGCAGTTCTTC
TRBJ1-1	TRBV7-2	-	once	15	CASSTGDGLGTEAFF	TGTGCCAGCAGCACAGGAGACGGGCTGGGCACTGAAGCTTTCTTT
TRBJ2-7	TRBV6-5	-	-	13	CASSIPGSYEQYF	TGTGCCAGCAGCATACCGGGTTCCTACGAGCAGTACTTC
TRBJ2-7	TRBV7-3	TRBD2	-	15	CASSLSGGRAYEQYF	TGTGCCAGCAGCTTATCAGGCGGGAGGGCCTACGAGCAGTACTTC
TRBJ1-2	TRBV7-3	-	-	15	CASSPNPTGMDGYTF	TGTGCCAGCAGCCCCAACCCGACAGGAATGGATGGCTACACCTTC
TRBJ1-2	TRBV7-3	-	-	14	CASSPDGQGYGYTF	TGTGCCAGCAGCCCAGATGGGCAGGGTTATGGCTACACCTTC
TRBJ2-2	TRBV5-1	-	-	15	CASSPDSHNTGELFF	TGCGCCAGCAGTCCGGACAGCCACAACACCGGGGAGCTGTTTTTT
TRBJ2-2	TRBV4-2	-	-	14	CASSQDGEAGELFF	TGTGCCAGCAGCCAAGACGGCGAGGCCGGGGAGCTGTTTTTT
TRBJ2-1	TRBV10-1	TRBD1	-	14	CASSESGQAGLQFF	TGCGCCAGCAGTGAGTCGGGACAGGCGGGATTGCAGTTCTTC
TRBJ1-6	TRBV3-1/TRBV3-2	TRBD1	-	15	CASSHETGSNSPLHF	TGTGCCAGCAGCCACGAGACAGGGAGTAATTCACCCCTCCACTTT
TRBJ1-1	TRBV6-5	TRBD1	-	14	CATPGQGGGTEAFF	TGTGCCACCCCGGGACAGGGAGGAGGGACTGAAGCTTTCTTT
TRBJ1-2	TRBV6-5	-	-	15	CASSYLGQGRYGYTF	TGTGCCAGCAGTTACCTTGGGCAGGGGAGATATGGCTACACCTTC
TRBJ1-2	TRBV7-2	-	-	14	CASSSRVTAYGYTF	TGTGCCAGCAGCTCCAGGGTGACCGCCTATGGCTACACCTTC
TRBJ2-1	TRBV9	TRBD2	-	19	CASSATPQTSGRSYNEQFF	TGTGCCAGCAGCGCCACCCCCCAGACTAGCGGGAGATCCTACAATGAGCAGTTCTTC
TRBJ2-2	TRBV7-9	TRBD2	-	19	CASSLLPGLAGRGPGELFF	TGTGCCAGCAGCTTGCTCCCGGGACTAGCGGGAAGGGGGCCCGGGGAGCTGTTTTTT
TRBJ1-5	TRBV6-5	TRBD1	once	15	CASRRTGAPNQPQHF	TGTGCCAGCAGGCGGACAGGGGCCCCCAATCAGCCCCAGCATTTT
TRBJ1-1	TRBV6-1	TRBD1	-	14	CASSETYRGTEAFF	TGTGCCAGCAGTGAAACGTACAGGGGCACTGAAGCTTTCTTT
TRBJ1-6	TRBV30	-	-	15	CAWSVRGLQSSPLHF	TGTGCCTGGAGTGTAAGAGGGCTTCAGAGTTCACCCCTCCACTTT
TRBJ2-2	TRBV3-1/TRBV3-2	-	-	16	CASSPETGQGTGELFF	TGTGCCAGCAGCCCGGAGACAGGTCAAGGAACCGGGGAGCTGTTTTTT
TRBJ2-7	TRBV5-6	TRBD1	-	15	CASSLQPGGAYEQYF	TGTGCCAGCAGCTTGCAGCCAGGGGGAGCCTACGAGCAGTACTTC
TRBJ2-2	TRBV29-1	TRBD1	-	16	CSVEDRGQAITGELFF	TGCAGCGTTGAAGATCGGGGACAGGCTATCACCGGGGAGCTGTTTTTT
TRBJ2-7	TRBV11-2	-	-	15	CASSLVGGEVGEQYF	TGTGCCAGCAGCTTAGTCGGAGGGGAGGTGGGGGAGCAGTACTTC
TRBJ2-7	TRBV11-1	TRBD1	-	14	CASSSTGGNYEQYF	TGTGCCAGCAGTTCGACAGGGGGCAACTACGAGCAGTACTTC